This T cell receptor beta chain was identified in a study of CD8 T cells in Susac syndrome. The study's findings and limits: None of the CD4+ T cell repertoires in Susac syndrome showed clonal expansion.

The CDR3 runs to 14 residues. Germline V gives CDR1 SQVTM, CDR2 ANQGSEA. The germline V and J ends were trimmed by 0 bases and 3 bases, with 11 bases remaining between them. This clonotype showed up just once. Its antigen is unknown. RNA amounts of 0.5 to 1 ug underwent reverse transcription with random hexamers. TCRdb fed the immunoSEQ multiplex PCR reads into MiXCR, producing one record per CDR3 protein. The sample lists approximately 150,000 distinct CDR3 sequences; approximately 96% were seen once. From blood CD8+ and CD4+ T cells, the TCR beta chain was sequenced. Specimen: CD4+ T cells from PBMCs. The chain couples TRBV29-1 to TRBJ1-2; no reliable D call. This receptor was identified in a human donor with Susac syndrome. CDR3 in DNA: TGCAGCGTTGAAGATTGGTGGTCGGACTATGGCTACACCTTC. Translating gives CSVEDWWSDYGYTF. The variable domain in full, completed from reference TRBV29-1 and TRBJ1-2, reads SAVISQKPSRDICQRGTSLTIQCQVDSQVTMMFWYRQQPGQSLTLIATANQGSEATYESGFVIDKFPISRPNLTFSTLTVSNMSPEDSSIYLCSVEDWWSDYGYTFGSGTRLTVV.